The present T cell receptor beta chain was sequenced within a study of early T cells in non-severe SARS-CoV-2 infection. Study summary: Sequencing of bulk RNA from unsorted whole blood was done, without chain pairing.

The TCR library protocol attached unique molecular identifiers to the individual cDNA molecules. MiXCR was run by TCRdb on the 5' RACE reads, yielding one entry per CDR3 protein. The sample lists about 37,000 distinct CDR3 sequences, roughly 6.2% occurring once. The V and J ends lost 5 bases and 4 bases respectively, with 14 bases between them. The germline V gene has CDR1 PRHDT and CDR2 FYEKMQ (reference sequence). The length of the CDR3 is 14 residues. The TCR comes from an adult who was a healthcare worker with PCR-confirmed SARS-CoV-2 infection or an uninfected control (not recorded which). The V and J genes are TRBV13 and TRBJ1-1; D is possibly TRBD1 (5 bases). Sequencing was done on a sample of whole blood. Here the CDR3 reads CASSLQGRATEAFF. In DNA form, the CDR3 reads TGTGCCAGCAGCCTGCAGGGCAGGGCCACTGAAGCTTTCTTT.